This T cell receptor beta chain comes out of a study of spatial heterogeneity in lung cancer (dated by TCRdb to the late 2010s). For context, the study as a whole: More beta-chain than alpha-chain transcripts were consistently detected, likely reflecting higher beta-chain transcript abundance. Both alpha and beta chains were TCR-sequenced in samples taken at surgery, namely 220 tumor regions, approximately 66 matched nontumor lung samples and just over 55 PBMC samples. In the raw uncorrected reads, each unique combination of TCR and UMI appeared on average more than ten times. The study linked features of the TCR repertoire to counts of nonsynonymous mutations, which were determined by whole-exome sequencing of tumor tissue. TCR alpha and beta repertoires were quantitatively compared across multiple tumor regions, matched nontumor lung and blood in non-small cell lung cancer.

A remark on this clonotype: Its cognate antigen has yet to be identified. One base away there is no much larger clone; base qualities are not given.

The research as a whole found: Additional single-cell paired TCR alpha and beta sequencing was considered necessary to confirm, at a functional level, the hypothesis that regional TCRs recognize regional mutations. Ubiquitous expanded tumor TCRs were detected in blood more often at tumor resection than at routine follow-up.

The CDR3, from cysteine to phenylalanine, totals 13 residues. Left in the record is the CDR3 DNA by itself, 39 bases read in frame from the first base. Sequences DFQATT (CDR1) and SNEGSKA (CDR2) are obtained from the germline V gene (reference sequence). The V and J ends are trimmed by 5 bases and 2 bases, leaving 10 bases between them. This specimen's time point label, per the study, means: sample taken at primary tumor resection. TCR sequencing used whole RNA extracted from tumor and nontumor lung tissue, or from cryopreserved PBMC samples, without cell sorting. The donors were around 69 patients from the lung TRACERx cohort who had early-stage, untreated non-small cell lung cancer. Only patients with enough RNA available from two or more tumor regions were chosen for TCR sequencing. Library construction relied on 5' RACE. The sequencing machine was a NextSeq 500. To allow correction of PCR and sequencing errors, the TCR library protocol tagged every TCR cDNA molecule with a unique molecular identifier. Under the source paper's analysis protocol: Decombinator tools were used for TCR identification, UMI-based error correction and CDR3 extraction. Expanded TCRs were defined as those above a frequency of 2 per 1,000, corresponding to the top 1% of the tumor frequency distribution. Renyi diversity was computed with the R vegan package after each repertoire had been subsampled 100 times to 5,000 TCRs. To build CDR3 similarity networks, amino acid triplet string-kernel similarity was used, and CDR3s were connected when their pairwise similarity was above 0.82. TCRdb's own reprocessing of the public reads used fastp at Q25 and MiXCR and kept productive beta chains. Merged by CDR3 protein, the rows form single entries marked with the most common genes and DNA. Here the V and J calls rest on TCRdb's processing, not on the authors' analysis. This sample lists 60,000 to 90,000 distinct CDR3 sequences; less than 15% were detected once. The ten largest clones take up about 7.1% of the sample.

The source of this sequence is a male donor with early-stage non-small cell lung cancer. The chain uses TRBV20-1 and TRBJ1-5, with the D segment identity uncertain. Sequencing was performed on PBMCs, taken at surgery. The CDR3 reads CSADGEGNQPQHF. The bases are TGCAGTGCTGACGGGGAAGGCAATCAGCCCCAGCATTTT.